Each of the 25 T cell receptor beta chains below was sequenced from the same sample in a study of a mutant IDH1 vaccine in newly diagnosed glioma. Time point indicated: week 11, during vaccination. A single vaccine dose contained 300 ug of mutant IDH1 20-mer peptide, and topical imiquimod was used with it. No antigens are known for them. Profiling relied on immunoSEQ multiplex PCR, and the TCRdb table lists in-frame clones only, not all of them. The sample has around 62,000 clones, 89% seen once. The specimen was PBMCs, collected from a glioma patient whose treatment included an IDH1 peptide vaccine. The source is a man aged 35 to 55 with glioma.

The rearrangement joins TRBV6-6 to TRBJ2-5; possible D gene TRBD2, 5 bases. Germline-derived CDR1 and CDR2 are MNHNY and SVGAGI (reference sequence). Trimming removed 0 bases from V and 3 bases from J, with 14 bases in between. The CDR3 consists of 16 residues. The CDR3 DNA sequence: TGTGCCAGCAGTTACTCGGGAACTAGTGTCGAAGAGACCCAGTACTTC. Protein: CASSYSGTSVEETQYF.

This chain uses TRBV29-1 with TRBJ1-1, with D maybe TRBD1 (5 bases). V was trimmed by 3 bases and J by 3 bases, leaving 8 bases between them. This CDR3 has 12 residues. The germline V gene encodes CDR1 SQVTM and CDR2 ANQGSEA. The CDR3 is CSVETVDTEAFF. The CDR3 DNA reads TGCAGCGTTGAGACAGTGGACACTGAAGCTTTCTTT.

CDR3 protein: CASSRPGGSYNEQFF. CDR3 coding DNA: TGTGCCAGTAGCCGTCCTGGCGGGTCCTACAATGAGCAGTTCTTC. The chain recombines TRBV19 with TRBJ2-1; perhaps TRBD2 as D (5 bases). Per germline, CDR1 LNHDA and CDR2 SQIVND (reference sequence). V lost 6 bases to trimming and J lost 1 base, with 13 bases between them. This CDR3 has 15 residues.

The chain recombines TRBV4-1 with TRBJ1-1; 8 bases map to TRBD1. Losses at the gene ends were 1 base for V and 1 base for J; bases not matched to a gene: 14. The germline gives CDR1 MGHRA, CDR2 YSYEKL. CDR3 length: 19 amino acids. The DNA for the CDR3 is TGCGCCAGCAGCCAAGCCCGGGTCGGGCAGGGGGCTGCGAACACTGAAGCTTTCTTT. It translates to CASSQARVGQGAANTEAFF.

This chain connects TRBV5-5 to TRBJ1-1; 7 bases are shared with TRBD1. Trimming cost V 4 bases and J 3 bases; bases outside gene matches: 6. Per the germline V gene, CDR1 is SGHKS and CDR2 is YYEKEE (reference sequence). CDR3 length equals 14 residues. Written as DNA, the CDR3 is TGTGCCAGCAGCCGAACTGACAGGGACACTGAAGCTTTCTTT. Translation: CASSRTDRDTEAFF.

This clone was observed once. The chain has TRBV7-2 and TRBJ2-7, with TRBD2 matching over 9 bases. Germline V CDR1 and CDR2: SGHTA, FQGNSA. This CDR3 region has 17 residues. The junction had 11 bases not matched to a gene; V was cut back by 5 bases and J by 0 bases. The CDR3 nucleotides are TGTGCCAGCAGCCCCGACGTCCTAGCGGGGCGCTCCTACGAGCAGTACTTC. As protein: CASSPDVLAGRSYEQYF.

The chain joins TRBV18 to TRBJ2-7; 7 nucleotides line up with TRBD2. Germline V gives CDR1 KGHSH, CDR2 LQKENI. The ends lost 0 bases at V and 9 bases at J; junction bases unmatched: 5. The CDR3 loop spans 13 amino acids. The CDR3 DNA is TGTGCCAGCTCACCACCGGCGGGGGAAGGGCAGTACTTC. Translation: CASSPPAGEGQYF. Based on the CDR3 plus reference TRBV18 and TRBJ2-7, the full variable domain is NAGVMQNPRHLVRRRGQEARLRCSPMKGHSHVYWYRQLPEEGLKFMVYLQKENIIDESGMPKERFSAEFPKEGPSILRIQQVVRGDSAAYFCASSPPAGEGQYFGPGTRLTVT.

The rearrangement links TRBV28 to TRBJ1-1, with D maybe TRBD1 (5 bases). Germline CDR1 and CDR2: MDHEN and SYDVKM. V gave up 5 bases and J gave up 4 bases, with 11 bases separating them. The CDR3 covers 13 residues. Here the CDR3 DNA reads TGTGCCAGCAGTGGAGCTGGGGGCACTGAAGCTTTCTTT. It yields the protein CASSGAGGTEAFF.

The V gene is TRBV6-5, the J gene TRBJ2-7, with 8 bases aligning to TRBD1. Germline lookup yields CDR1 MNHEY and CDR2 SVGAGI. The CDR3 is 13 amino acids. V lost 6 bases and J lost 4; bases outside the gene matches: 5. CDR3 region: CASRNRGLYEQYF. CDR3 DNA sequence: TGTGCCAGCAGAAACAGGGGGTTATACGAGCAGTACTTC.

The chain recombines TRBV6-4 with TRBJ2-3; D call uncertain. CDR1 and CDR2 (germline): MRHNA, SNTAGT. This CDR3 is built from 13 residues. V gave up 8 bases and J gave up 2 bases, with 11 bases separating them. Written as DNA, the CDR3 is TGTGCCAGCTCAGACCTACTCACAGATACGCAGTATTTT. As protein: CASSDLLTDTQYF.

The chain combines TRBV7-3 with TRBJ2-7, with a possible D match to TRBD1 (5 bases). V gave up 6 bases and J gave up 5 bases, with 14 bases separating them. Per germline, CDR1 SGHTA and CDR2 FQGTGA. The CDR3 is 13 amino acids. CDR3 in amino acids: CASRGPTWNEQYF. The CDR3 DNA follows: TGTGCCAGCAGGGGGCCCACATGGAACGAGCAGTACTTC.

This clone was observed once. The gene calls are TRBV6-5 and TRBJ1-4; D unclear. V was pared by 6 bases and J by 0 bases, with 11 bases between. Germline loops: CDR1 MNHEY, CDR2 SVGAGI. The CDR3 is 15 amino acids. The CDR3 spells CASSPKAATNEKLFF. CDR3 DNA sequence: TGTGCCAGCAGCCCCAAAGCTGCAACTAATGAAAAACTGTTTTTT.

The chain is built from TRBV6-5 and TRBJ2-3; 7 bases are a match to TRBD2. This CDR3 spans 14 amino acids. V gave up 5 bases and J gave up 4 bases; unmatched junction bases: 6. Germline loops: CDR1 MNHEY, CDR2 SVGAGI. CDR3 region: CASSNGRPSDTQYF. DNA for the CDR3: TGTGCCAGCAGTAACGGGAGGCCGTCAGATACGCAGTATTTT.

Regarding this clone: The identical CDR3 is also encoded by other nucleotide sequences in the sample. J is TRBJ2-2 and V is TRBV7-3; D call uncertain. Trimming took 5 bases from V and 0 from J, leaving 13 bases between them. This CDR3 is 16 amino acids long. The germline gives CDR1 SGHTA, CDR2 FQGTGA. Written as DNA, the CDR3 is TGTGCCAGCAGCCGCGCAGGCGGCCCGAACACCGGGGAGCTGTTTTTT. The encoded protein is CASSRAGGPNTGELFF.

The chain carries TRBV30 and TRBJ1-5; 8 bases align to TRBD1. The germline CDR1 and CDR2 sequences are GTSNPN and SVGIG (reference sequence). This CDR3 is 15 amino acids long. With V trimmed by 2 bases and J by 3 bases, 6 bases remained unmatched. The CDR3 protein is CAWSPGQGANQPQHF. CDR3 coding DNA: TGTGCCTGGAGTCCGGGGCAGGGGGCCAATCAGCCCCAGCATTTT.

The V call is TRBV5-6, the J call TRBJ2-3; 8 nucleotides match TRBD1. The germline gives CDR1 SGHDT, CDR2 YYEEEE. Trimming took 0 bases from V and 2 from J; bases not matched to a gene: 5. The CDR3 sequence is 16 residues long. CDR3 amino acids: CASSLDGTGYTDTQYF. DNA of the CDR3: TGTGCCAGCAGCTTGGACGGGACAGGTTACACAGATACGCAGTATTTT.

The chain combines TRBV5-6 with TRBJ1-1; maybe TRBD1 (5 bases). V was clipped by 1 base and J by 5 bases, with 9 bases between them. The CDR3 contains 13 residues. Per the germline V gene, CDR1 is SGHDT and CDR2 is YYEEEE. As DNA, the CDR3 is TGTGCCAGCAGCTTGATAGCAGGGACTGAAGCTTTCTTT. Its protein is CASSLIAGTEAFF. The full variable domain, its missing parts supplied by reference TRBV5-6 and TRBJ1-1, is DAGVTQSPTHLIKTRGQQVTLRCSPKSGHDTVSWYQQALGQGPQFIFQYYEEEERQRGNFPDRFSGHQFPNYSSELNVNALLLGDSALYLCASSLIAGTEAFFGQGTRLTVV.

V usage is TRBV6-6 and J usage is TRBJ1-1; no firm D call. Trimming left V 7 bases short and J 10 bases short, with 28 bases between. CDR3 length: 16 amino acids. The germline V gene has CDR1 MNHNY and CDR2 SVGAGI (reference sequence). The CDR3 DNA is TGTGCCAGCACCCTAGCTTTTCGTACAGAAGGAGACCGAGCTTTCTTT. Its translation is CASTLAFRTEGDRAFF.

The CDR3 nucleotides read TGTGCCAGTAGTATAGCTACAGGACCAACTAATGAAAAACTGTTTTTT. Its protein is CASSIATGPTNEKLFF. The chain is built from TRBV19 and TRBJ1-4; D possibly corresponds to TRBD1 (5 bases). Between the trimmed V and J ends, which lost 1 base and 0 bases, there was a span of 9 bases. The CDR3 totals 16 residues. Per germline, CDR1 LNHDA and CDR2 SQIVND (reference sequence).

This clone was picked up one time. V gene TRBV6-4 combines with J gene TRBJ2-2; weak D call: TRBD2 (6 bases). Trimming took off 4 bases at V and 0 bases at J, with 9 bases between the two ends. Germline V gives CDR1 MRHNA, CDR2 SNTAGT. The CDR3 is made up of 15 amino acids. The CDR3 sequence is CASSARGANTGELFF. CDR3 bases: TGTGCCAGCAGTGCGCGGGGCGCGAACACCGGGGAGCTGTTTTTT.

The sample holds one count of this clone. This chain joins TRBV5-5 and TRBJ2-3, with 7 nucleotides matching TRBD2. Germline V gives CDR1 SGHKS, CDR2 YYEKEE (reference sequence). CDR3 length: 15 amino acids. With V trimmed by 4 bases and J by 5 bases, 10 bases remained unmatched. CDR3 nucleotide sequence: TGTGCCAGCAGCCCCGGGGGAGGGATGGGAGATACGCAGTATTTT. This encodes CASSPGGGMGDTQYF.

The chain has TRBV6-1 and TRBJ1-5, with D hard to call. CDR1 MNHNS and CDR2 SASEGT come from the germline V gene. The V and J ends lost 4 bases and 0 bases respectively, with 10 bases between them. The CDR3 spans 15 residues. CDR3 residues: CASSAGSYSNQPQHF. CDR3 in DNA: TGTGCCAGCAGTGCCGGGAGTTATAGCAATCAGCCCCAGCATTTT.

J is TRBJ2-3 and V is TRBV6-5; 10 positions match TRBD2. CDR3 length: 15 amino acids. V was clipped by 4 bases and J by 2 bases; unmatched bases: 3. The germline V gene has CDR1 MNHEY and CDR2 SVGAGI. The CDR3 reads CASSLLAGVTDTQYF. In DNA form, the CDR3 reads TGTGCCAGCAGTTTGCTAGCGGGGGTCACAGATACGCAGTATTTT.

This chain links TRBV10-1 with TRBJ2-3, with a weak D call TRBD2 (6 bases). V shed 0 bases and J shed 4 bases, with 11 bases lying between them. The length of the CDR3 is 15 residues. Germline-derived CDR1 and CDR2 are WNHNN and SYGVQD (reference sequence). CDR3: CASSESGREADTQYF. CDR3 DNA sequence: TGCGCCAGCAGTGAGTCTGGCAGGGAGGCAGATACGCAGTATTTT.

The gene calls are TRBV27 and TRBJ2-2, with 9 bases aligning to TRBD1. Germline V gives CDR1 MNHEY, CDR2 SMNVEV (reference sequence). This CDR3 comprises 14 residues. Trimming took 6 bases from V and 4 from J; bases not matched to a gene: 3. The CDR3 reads CASSGQGFTGELFF. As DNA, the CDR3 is TGTGCCAGCAGCGGACAGGGGTTCACCGGGGAGCTGTTTTTT.